This T cell receptor (beta chain) originates from a study of shared clonotypes between healthy human individuals (dated by TCRdb to between 2020 and 2021). Some background on the complete study: The cohort comprised two women and a few men aged 18 to 49 years. To estimate repertoire size and how much clonotypes are shared between individuals, the study performed deep sequencing of blood TCR repertoires from about 5 healthy adults. For each donor, CD4 naive and CD4 memory were each run on three plates, CD8 naive on two plates, and CD8 memory on one plate. Between about 0.94 and 8.9 billion PBMCs per donor were obtained by leukapheresis. Libraries were prepared and TCR repertoires were sequenced by different laboratories using diverse techniques, in order to increase sequencing depth and limit assay-specific biases. Study-wide conclusions, independent of this receptor: The small number of donors limited the genetic and exposure-history diversity represented. Based on pairwise subsampling, the degree of clonotype sharing among donors was expected to be affected by sequencing depth. Compared with non-shared clonotypes, the clonotypes found in all four sorted-subset donors had higher generation probabilities. Larger estimated clonotype richness was generally found for naive subsets than for memory subsets. Roughly 5.2% of naive CD4, 3% to 4% of naive CD8, around 2.3% of memory CD4, and 0.4% of memory CD8 clonotypes were shared across several donors. Sampling was restricted to blood, and TCR repertoires in tissue are likely to differ from TCR repertoires in blood. Even with the large sequencing depth, rarefaction of the sorted-subset datasets indicated that sequencing was incomplete.

On this clone itself: The antigen it recognizes is unknown. Qualities for individual bases were not recorded, and no much larger clone is one base off.

Spanning cysteine to phenylalanine, the CDR3 consists of 11 amino acids. Only the CDR3 region is kept as DNA, spanning 33 bases read in frame from base 1. Trimming removed 8 bases from V and 10 bases from J, leaving 9 bases between the germline ends. Reading the germline V gene gives CDR1 MNHNS and CDR2 SASEGT. The donors were healthy, HIV-negative adults with no recently reported acute infections or vaccinations. Every donor was a Caucasian adult living in Nashville, Tennessee, USA. CD4+ T cells were enriched through magnetic negative selection, after which naive cells were positively selected on CD45RA and the remaining negative fraction served as the memory subset. Blood was obtained by leukapheresis, after which PBMCs were separated by Ficoll-Histopaque density gradient centrifugation and cryopreserved in liquid nitrogen vapor phase. Analytical flow cytometry was used to check the purity and quantity of every magnetically sorted T cell population. From each sorted fraction, genomic DNA was isolated and quantified by UV absorbance on a Nanodrop 2000c.

Using the deep immunoSEQ assay, TCR CDR3 regions were amplified from genomic DNA by multiplex PCR. For each cell subset, the extracted genomic DNA was distributed evenly across all wells of several immunoSEQ 96-well plates, and each plate served as one replicate. For sorted subsets, 200 ng of genomic DNA, equivalent to tens of thousands of T cell genomes, went into each replicate PCR. Purified libraries were quantified with a Qubit 3.0 fluorometer, sized on a Bioanalyzer 2100, and re-quantified with the KAPA Library Quantification kit. Every immunoSEQ 96-well plate was sequenced on a separate single-read 150-cycle Illumina NextSeq 550 flow cell. The original methods were these. Because only junctional sequences without quality scores were contained in the immunoSEQ output, filtering matching that applied to full-length reads could not be performed. Sequences were annotated with PyIR, a Python wrapper for IgBLAST v1.9, using IMGT germline references to assign V/J genes and CDR3. Any read was removed if the V/J assignment was weak (E-value above 1e-6), the CDR3 was missing, or the read contained stop codons, out-of-frame junctions, or ambiguous translated residues. V3J clonotypes were defined by identical inferred V gene, J gene, and CDR3 amino acid sequence. To compute the percentage overlap between repertoires, the number of shared unique clonotypes was divided by the size of the smaller repertoire. Three approaches were used to assess repertoire richness: RTK rarefaction, the Chao1 estimator, and Recon v2.1 estimates of unobserved clonotypes. Generation probabilities were computed with OLGA for all TCRbeta clonotypes obtained by the gDNA method from several donors. As stored in TCRdb, this immuneACCESS dataset retains in-frame rearrangements with V and J assigned. A fraction of the clones does not appear; measured against another copy, unresolved V genes explain less than half of the discrepancy, and the remainder lacks a known reason. The V and J calls and clone size were taken over from that table, and D and trimming were inferred from the DNA. Recorded for this sample are under 600,000 clones; less than 98% of them occurred a single time. Around 0.058% of the sample is in the top ten clones.

The sequence was collected from a woman between 25 and 40 years old in good health. The sequence links TRBV6-1 to TRBJ1-6, and TRBD1 may be the D gene, going by 6 matching bases. Sequenced: naive CD4+ T cells sorted from blood. In light of the paper, this sample's cell subset or site label describes: CD45RA+ positively selected. For the CDR3, the sequence is CASGGESPLHF. The nucleotide sequence is given as TGTGCCAGCGGGGGCGAATCACCCCTCCACTTT.